The 5 T cell receptor beta chains given below trace back to one sample, sequenced in a study of T cell clonality in common variable immunodeficiency. Study results and limitations: Common variable immunodeficiency TCR beta sequences reportedly had fewer deletions and N-nucleotide insertions.

The protocol was immunoSEQ multiplex PCR, while the TCRdb copy is restricted to in-frame clones and leaves out a portion. The repertoire consists of more than 25,000 clones, none detected only once. These receptors are not linked to any known antigen. Sequencing input: peripheral blood mononuclear cells. These TCRs come from a human donor with common variable immunodeficiency.

This clone has only a few counts. The read ends 3 residues shy of where the CDR3 ends; the end is completed using the germline J gene. The V gene is TRBV30, the J gene TRBJ2-7, with TRBD1 matching 10 bases. Germline V gene data show CDR1 as GTSNPN and CDR2 as SVGIG (reference sequence). The J segment lost 2 bases and the V segment lost 4 bases, leaving 5 bases of the junction unmatched. The CDR3 runs 14 residues. Partial CDR3 DNA: TGTGCCTGGAAGCCCGGGACAGGGGCCTACGAG. Its translation is CAWKPGTGAYE. The whole CDR3 sequence reads CAWKPGTGAYEQYF.

Regarding this clone: The read terminates 3 residues ahead of where the CDR3 ends, so the germline J gene completes it. This chain links TRBV2 with TRBJ2-1; 8 bases are a match to TRBD2. The junction had 6 bases not matched to a gene; V was cut back by 4 bases and J by 7 bases. The CDR3 length is 14 residues. Germline V gives CDR1 SNHLY, CDR2 FYNNEI. The sequenced CDR3 bases are TGTGCCAGCAGTGTCGGCGGGGGGACGAATGAG. Amino acids: CASSVGGGTNE. The whole CDR3 reads CASSVGGGTNEQFF.

This clone was recorded many times. The covered CDR3 bases are TGTGCCAGCAGTAGACCGGGACAGGGTATTCCC. Encoded protein: CASSRPGQGIP. The CDR3 in its entirety is CASSRPGQGIPQHF. V is TRBV12-3 or TRBV12-4 and J is TRBJ1-5; 9 bases agree with TRBD1. The read ends 3 residues before the CDR3 terminus; that terminus is restored from the germline J gene. CDR3 length: 14 residues.

This clone showed up just a few times. Coverage ceases 3 residues before the CDR3 finishes, and the germline J gene fills in the end. This sequence joins TRBV2 and TRBJ1-4; D is undetermined. The CDR3 length is 12 residues. V was pared by 3 bases and J by 10 bases, with 9 bases between. The germline CDR1 and CDR2 sequences are SNHLY and FYNNEI. Incomplete CDR3 DNA: TGTGCCAGCAGTGAGCCGGGTCGAAAA. Its protein is CASSEPGRK. The whole CDR3 sequence reads CASSEPGRKLFF.

This clone has ten or more counts. The read gets to within 3 residues of the CDR3 end, and the germline J gene fills in the rest. The genes are TRBV19 and TRBJ2-3; perhaps TRBD2 as D (5 bases). This CDR3 is 13 amino acids long. V dropped 6 bases and J dropped 6 bases, with 13 bases sitting between them. The germline CDR1 and CDR2 sequences are LNHDA and SQIVND (reference sequence). CDR3 DNA (partial): TGTGCCAGTAGGGTCGGGGAAGGGGATACG. Residues: CASRVGEGDT. From start to end, the CDR3 is CASRVGEGDTQYF.